The next 3 T cell receptor beta chains were all read from a single sample in a study of cytomegalovirus exposure and HLA in healthy donors. PCR used 60 Vbeta primers and 13 Jbeta primers. The repertoire was sequenced with immunoSEQ multiplex PCR; TCRdb's copy has only in-frame clones and lacks some. The sample lists 150,000 to 200,000 clones, about 86% occurring once. The sample comprised PBMCs. The source of these receptors is a woman aged 25 to 39 in good health and CMV-seronegative.

This chain uses TRBV7-2 with TRBJ1-2; no definite D call. Per the germline V gene, CDR1 is SGHTA and CDR2 is FQGNSA. The CDR3 consists of 14 residues. Trimming took off 1 base at V and 2 bases at J, with 8 bases between the two ends. CDR3 DNA: TGTGCCAGCAGCTTAGAGGCCGGGAACTATGGCTACACCTTC. Translated, it gives CASSLEAGNYGYTF.

The chain recombines TRBV6-1 with TRBJ1-5, with D perhaps TRBD1 (6 bases). Deletions cut 6 bases from V and 6 bases from J, with 9 bases between. The CDR3 runs 12 residues. Germline-derived CDR1 and CDR2 are MNHNS and SASEGT. The CDR3 is CASRDSFQPQHF. In DNA form, the CDR3 reads TGTGCCAGCAGGGACAGTTTTCAGCCCCAGCATTTT.

Only one count was recorded for this clone. The chain recombines TRBV19 with TRBJ2-7; 10 positions agree with TRBD2. Germline CDR1 and CDR2: LNHDA and SQIVND (reference sequence). CDR3 length equals 15 residues. The junction had 8 bases not matched to a gene; V was cut back by 5 bases and J by 4 bases. Here the CDR3 reads CASSPTGTSEYEQYF. In DNA, the CDR3 is TGTGCCAGTAGTCCCACCGGGACTAGCGAGTACGAGCAGTACTTC.